This T cell receptor beta chain was captured in a study of blood T cell repertoires in COVID-19. Either two negative PCRs, clearance, or symptom resolution qualified Cohort 3 donors as recovered. Measured with immunoSEQ multiplex PCR; TCRdb has only the in-frame clones, and not every one. The sample records 170,000 or so clones, approximately 85% being singletons. Germline assignment: CDR1 SGHNT and CDR2 YENEEA. V was shortened by 3 bases and J by 0 bases, with 16 bases between the two germline ends. There are 17 residues in the CDR3. This clone appeared once. The source is a man aged 35 to 55 who had recovered from COVID-19. Material: PBMCs or T cells enriched from blood (not recorded which). The chain has TRBV11-3 and TRBJ2-3, with no clear D. CDR3 sequence: CASSFELRGASTDTQYF. The CDR3 coding sequence is TGTGCCAGCAGCTTCGAGCTTCGTGGTGCAAGCACAGATACGCAGTATTTT. Supplemented by reference TRBV11-3 and TRBJ2-3, the full variable domain reads EAGVVQSPRYKIIEKKQPVAFWCNPISGHNTLYWYLQNLGQGPELLIRYENEEAVDDSQLPKDRFSAERLKGVDSTLKIQPAELGDSAVYLCASSFELRGASTDTQYFGPGTRLTVL.